This passage covers 21 T cell receptor beta chains from one sample sequenced in a study of CD8 T cells in Susac syndrome. RNA totalling roughly 0.5 to 1 ug underwent reverse transcription with random hexamers. TCRdb itself ran the immunoSEQ multiplex PCR reads through MiXCR, one entry per CDR3 protein. The sample carries under 200,000 distinct CDR3 sequences, roughly 92% recorded once. The specimen sequenced was CD4+ T cells from PBMCs. These receptor sequences come from a human donor with Susac syndrome.

The chain is built from TRBV7-8 and TRBJ2-3; tentative D call: TRBD1 (6 bases). The CDR3 is 16 residues long. The germline CDR1 and CDR2 sequences are SGHVS and FQNEAQ. Between the trimmed V and J ends, which lost 2 bases and 0 bases, there was a span of 12 bases. The CDR3 DNA follows: TGTGCCAGCAGCTTAACGCAGGGGCTAAGCACAGATACGCAGTATTTT. This gives the protein CASSLTQGLSTDTQYF.

The rearrangement uses TRBV20-1 and TRBJ2-1; D is uncertain. Germline lookup yields CDR1 DFQATT and CDR2 SNEGSKA (reference sequence). CDR3 length: 10 residues. The V end was cut by 0 bases, the J end by 7 bases, with 1 base between. The CDR3 spells CSARENEQFF. The CDR3 DNA sequence: TGCAGTGCTAGAGAGAATGAGCAGTTCTTC.

The chain has TRBV5-1 and TRBJ1-2; the D gene is possibly TRBD1 (5 bases). Per the germline V gene, CDR1 is SGHRS and CDR2 is YFSETQ. The length of the CDR3 is 15 residues. The V end was cut by 1 base, the J end by 6 bases, with 16 bases between. This CDR3 reads CASSLSGSQGHGYTF. The DNA of the CDR3 is TGCGCCAGCAGCTTGTCGGGTAGCCAGGGTCATGGCTACACCTTC.

The chain carries TRBV7-9 and TRBJ1-1; perhaps TRBD1 as D (5 bases). Trimming pared 2 bases from V and 1 base from J, leaving 11 bases between. Germline values: CDR1 SEHNR, CDR2 FQNEAQ (reference sequence). This CDR3 is built from 15 residues. The CDR3 DNA reads TGTGCCAGCAGCTTAATGCGGGGGACGAACACTGAAGCTTTCTTT. Protein sequence: CASSLMRGTNTEAFF.

The rearrangement links TRBV20-1 to TRBJ2-7, with D perhaps assigned TRBD1 or TRBD2 (5 bases each). Trimming pared 3 bases from V and 1 base from J, leaving 10 bases between. From germline, CDR1 is DFQATT and CDR2 SNEGSKA (reference sequence). The CDR3 is made up of 13 amino acids. DNA of the CDR3: TGCAGTGCTAGGAGGGGCGAATCCTACGAGCAGTACTTC. Its translation: CSARRGESYEQYF.

V and J are TRBV9 and TRBJ1-6; 7 nucleotides agree with TRBD1. Germline V gene data show CDR1 as SGDLS and CDR2 as YYNGEE. The CDR3 totals 14 residues. V trimming: 2 bases; J trimming: 9 bases; junction bases outside the gene matches: 5. This CDR3 reads CASSVGQTVSPLHF. The CDR3 DNA is TGTGCCAGCAGCGTGGGACAGACAGTTTCACCCCTCCACTTT.

The rearrangement uses TRBV2 and TRBJ2-5, with D maybe TRBD1 (5 bases). The CDR3 totals 13 residues. Germline loops: CDR1 SNHLY, CDR2 FYNNEI. V lost 7 bases to trimming and J lost 2 bases, with 11 bases between them. CDR3 in DNA: TGTGCCAGCATTGGGGCAGCACAAGAGACCCAGTACTTC. Translated, it gives CASIGAAQETQYF.

The chain joins TRBV20-1 to TRBJ1-2; D not resolved. CDR3 length equals 9 residues. Germline CDR1 is DFQATT and CDR2 is SNEGSKA (reference sequence). Deletions cut 5 bases from V and 4 bases from J, with 2 bases between. The CDR3 loop reads CSAGYGYTF. CDR3 DNA: TGCAGTGCTGGCTATGGCTACACCTTC.

J is TRBJ2-7 and V is TRBV2, with TRBD1 matching 11 bases. CDR1 is SNHLY, CDR2 FYNNEI, per germline. There are 14 residues in the CDR3. V trimming: 5 bases; J trimming: 1 base; junction bases outside the gene matches: 1. The CDR3 loop reads CASSWDRGSYEQYF. The CDR3 DNA reads TGTGCCAGCAGTTGGGACAGGGGGTCCTACGAGCAGTACTTC.

V and J are TRBV20-1 and TRBJ2-1, with D perhaps matching TRBD2 (7 bases). Germline lookup yields CDR1 DFQATT and CDR2 SNEGSKA (reference sequence). The CDR3 has 12 residues. V lost 6 bases to trimming and J lost 8 bases, with 14 bases between them. The CDR3 is CSAYTGRDEQFF. CDR3 DNA: TGCAGTGCATATACAGGGAGGGATGAGCAGTTCTTC.

V usage is TRBV3-1 and J usage is TRBJ2-5, with D unclear. V lost 2 bases, J lost 2 bases, and 6 bases lay in between. Germline loops: CDR1 LGHDT, CDR2 YNNKEL (reference sequence). The CDR3 is 13 residues long. The CDR3 loop is CASSQTKQETQYF. The CDR3 nucleotides are TGTGCCAGCAGCCAAACGAAGCAAGAGACCCAGTACTTC.

The chain recombines TRBV6-6 with TRBJ2-5, with D unresolved. Trimming removed 6 bases at V and 7 bases at J, with 15 bases between. The CDR3 consists of 13 residues. Germline assignment: CDR1 MNHNY and CDR2 SVGAGI (reference sequence). The CDR3 DNA is TGTGCCAGCAGCCCACCACCGGTGGGGACCCAGTACTTC. It is translated as CASSPPPVGTQYF.

This sequence joins TRBV29-1 and TRBJ2-2, with TRBD1 identical over 7 bases. The CDR3 consists of 12 residues. The V gene's germline CDR1 is SQVTM and CDR2 ANQGSEA. The ends lost 6 bases at V and 6 bases at J; junction bases unmatched: 4. The CDR3 DNA reads as TGCAGCGTGGGACAGAAGGCCGGGGAGCTGTTTTTT. As protein: CSVGQKAGELFF.

The V gene is TRBV14, the J gene TRBJ1-2; no firm D call. The V gene lost 2 bases and the J gene lost 1 base, with 5 bases spanning the gap. Germline CDR1 and CDR2: SGHDN and FVKESK. The CDR3 extends over 13 amino acids. CDR3 residues: CASSQRVNYGYTF. In nucleotides, the CDR3 is TGTGCCAGCAGCCAAAGAGTTAACTATGGCTACACCTTC. Filled out from reference TRBV14 and TRBJ1-2, the complete variable domain reads EAGVTQFPSHSVIEKGQTVTLRCDPISGHDNLYWYRRVMGKEIKFLLHFVKESKQDESGMPNNRFLAERTGGTYSTLKVQPAELEDSGVYFCASSQRVNYGYTFGSGTRLTVV.

The V gene is TRBV2, the J gene TRBJ1-1; weak D call: TRBD1 (6 bases). The germline gives CDR1 SNHLY, CDR2 FYNNEI. V gave up 8 bases and J gave up 3 bases, with 10 bases separating them. There are 12 residues in the CDR3. In DNA, the CDR3 is TGTGCCAGCGATGGACAGTACACTGAAGCTTTCTTT. Translating it yields CASDGQYTEAFF.

This chain uses TRBV29-1 with TRBJ2-7, with D perhaps TRBD2 (5 bases). Germline CDR1 reads SQVTM; CDR2 reads ANQGSEA. Trimming took 6 bases from V and 3 from J, leaving 15 bases between them. This CDR3 has 13 amino acids. The CDR3 spells CSVRVSTDYEQYF. The CDR3, as DNA: TGCAGCGTGCGGGTCTCGACGGACTACGAGCAGTACTTC.

The chain joins TRBV19 to TRBJ2-1; D unclear. Between the trimmed V and J ends, which lost 7 bases and 10 bases, there was a span of 17 bases. This CDR3 has 13 amino acids. CDR1 is LNHDA and CDR2 is SQIVND in the germline V gene (reference sequence). The CDR3 loop reads CASTPAPRFEQFF. In DNA, the CDR3 is TGTGCCAGTACCCCCGCCCCTAGGTTCGAGCAGTTCTTC.

This chain links TRBV29-1 with TRBJ2-5; D perhaps matches TRBD2 (6 bases). The V end was cut by 4 bases, the J end by 7 bases, with 16 bases between. CDR1 and CDR2 from the germline V gene are SQVTM and ANQGSEA. The CDR3 runs to 13 residues. In DNA form, the CDR3 reads TGCAGCGTTGCGAGGGAGCAGGAGGGGACCCAGTACTTC. Translating it yields CSVAREQEGTQYF.

The genes are TRBV20-1 and TRBJ1-6; 8 bases line up with TRBD1. This CDR3 comprises 16 residues. Germline V gene data show CDR1 as DFQATT and CDR2 as SNEGSKA (reference sequence). Trimming at V came to 1 base and at J to 6 bases, leaving 8 bases not matched to a gene. DNA for the CDR3: TGCAGTGCTAGAGTGGGACAGGACGGCTTTAATTCACCCCTCCACTTT. Protein product: CSARVGQDGFNSPLHF.

A single count supports this clonotype. The chain is built from TRBV11-2 and TRBJ1-1, with 7 bases that match TRBD1. The CDR3 totals 14 residues. Germline CDR1 and CDR2: SGHAT and FQNNGV. V shed 5 bases and J 5 bases; nucleotides not matched to a gene: 8. In nucleotides, the CDR3 is TGTGCCAGCAGCCCTGACAGGGTGGGTACTGAAGCTTTCTTT. This codes for CASSPDRVGTEAFF.

The V and J genes are TRBV5-1 and TRBJ2-5; D might be TRBD1 (5 bases). Trimming left V 2 bases short and J 5 bases short, with 13 bases between. CDR3 length: 14 amino acids. Germline lookup yields CDR1 SGHRS and CDR2 YFSETQ. The CDR3 is CASSLGANVETQYF. In DNA, the CDR3 is TGCGCCAGCAGCTTAGGGGCCAACGTGGAGACCCAGTACTTC.